The source of this T cell receptor beta chain is a study of cytomegalovirus exposure and HLA in healthy donors. Points from the study as a whole: A later analysis reportedly identified an Asian-associated ancestry cluster as carrying fewer N-insertions than the roughly 670-donor mean. Later, an analysis found that common viral pathogens appeared to be linked with several of the most significant clusters.

A multiplex PCR was run with 60 Vbeta primers and 13 Jbeta primers. Method: immunoSEQ multiplex PCR; TCRdb's copy keeps in-frame clones and lacks some. The sample includes 99,000 or so clones, about 79% of them seen just once. In regard to this clone: What it recognizes is unknown.

Trimming pared 4 bases from V and 5 bases from J, leaving 20 bases between. CDR3 length equals 16 residues. Germline assignment: CDR1 MNHEY and CDR2 SMNVEV (reference sequence). This sequence joins TRBV27 and TRBJ1-1; D unresolved. The sequence was collected from a man aged 55 to 69 in good health and CMV-seropositive. What was sequenced was PBMCs. The CDR3 nucleotides read TGTGCCAGCAGTTACCGGACTGCCTTCGGGGATACTGAAGCTTTCTTT. Translating gives CASSYRTAFGDTEAFF.